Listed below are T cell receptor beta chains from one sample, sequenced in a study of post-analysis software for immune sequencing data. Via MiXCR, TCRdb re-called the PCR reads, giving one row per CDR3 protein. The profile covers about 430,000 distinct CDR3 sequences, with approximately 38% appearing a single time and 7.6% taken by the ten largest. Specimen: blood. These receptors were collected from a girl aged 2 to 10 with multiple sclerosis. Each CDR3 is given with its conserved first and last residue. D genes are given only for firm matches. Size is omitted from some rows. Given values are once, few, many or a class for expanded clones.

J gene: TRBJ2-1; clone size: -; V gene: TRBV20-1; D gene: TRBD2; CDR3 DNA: TGCAGTGCTAGAGATTCTAGCGGATTCAGCTCCTACAATGAGCAGTTCTTC; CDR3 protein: CSARDSSGFSSYNEQFF
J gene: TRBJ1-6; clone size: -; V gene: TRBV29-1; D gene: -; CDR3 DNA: TGCAGCGTAGCTCTGGGCACCGGTAATTCACCCCTCCACTTT; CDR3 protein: CSVALGTGNSPLHF
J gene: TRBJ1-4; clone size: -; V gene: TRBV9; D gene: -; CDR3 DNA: TGTGCCAGCAGCGTAGACGGAGCAGGAAAACTGTTTTTT; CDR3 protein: CASSVDGAGKLFF
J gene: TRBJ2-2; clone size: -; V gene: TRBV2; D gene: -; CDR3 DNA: TGTGCCAGCAGTGTCCCTTGGCGGGGGACAAACACCGGGGAGCTGTTTTTT; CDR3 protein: CASSVPWRGTNTGELFF
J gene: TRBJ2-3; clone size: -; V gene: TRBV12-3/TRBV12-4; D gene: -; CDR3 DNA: TGTGCCAGCAGTTGGAGGGAACCAGATACGCAGTATTTT; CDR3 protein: CASSWREPDTQYF
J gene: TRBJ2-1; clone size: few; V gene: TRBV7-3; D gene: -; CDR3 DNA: TGTGCCAGCAGCCCATGGGACTACAATGAGCAGTTCTTC; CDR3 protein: CASSPWDYNEQFF
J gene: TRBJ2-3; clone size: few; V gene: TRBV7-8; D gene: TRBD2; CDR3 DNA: TGTGCCAGCAGCTTAAATTCCCCTAGACTAGCGGGGCGAGATACGCAGTATTTT; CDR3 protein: CASSLNSPRLAGRDTQYF
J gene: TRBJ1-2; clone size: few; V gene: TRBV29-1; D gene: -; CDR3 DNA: TGCAGCGTTCCAGCATTCTATGGCTACACCTTC; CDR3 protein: CSVPAFYGYTF
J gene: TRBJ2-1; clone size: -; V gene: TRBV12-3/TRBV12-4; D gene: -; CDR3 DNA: TGTGCCAGCAGCTCACTGAACTCCTACAATGAGCAGTTCTTC; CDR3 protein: CASSSLNSYNEQFF
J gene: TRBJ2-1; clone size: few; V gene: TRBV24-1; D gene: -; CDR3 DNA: TGTGCCACCAGTGATTTCAACTCACCCCTATACAATGAGCAGTTCTTC; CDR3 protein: CATSDFNSPLYNEQFF
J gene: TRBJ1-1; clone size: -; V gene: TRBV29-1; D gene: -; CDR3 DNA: TGCAGCGGTCATCCGTGGGGCACTGAAGCTTTCTTT; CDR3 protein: CSGHPWGTEAFF
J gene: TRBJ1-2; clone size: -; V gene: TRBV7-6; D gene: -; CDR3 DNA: TGTGCCAGCAGCGCTTACTTCGGGGTTGGCTACACCTTC; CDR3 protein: CASSAYFGVGYTF
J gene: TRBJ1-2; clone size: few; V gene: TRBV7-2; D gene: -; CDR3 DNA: TGTGCCAGCAGCCTATTTTATGGCTACACCTTC; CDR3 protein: CASSLFYGYTF
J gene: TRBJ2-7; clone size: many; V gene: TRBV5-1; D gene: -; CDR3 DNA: TGCGCCAGCAGCTTGGCCGGCAGTTCCTACGAGCAGTACTTC; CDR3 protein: CASSLAGSSYEQYF
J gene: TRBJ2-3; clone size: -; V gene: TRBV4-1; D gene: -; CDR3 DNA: TGCGCCAGCAGCGGCGTGGAGTGGGAGAGCACAGATACGCAGTATTTT; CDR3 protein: CASSGVEWESTDTQYF
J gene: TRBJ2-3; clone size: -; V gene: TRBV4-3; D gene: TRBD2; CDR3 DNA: TGCGCCAGCAGCCAAGTAGCGGGCCTTAGCACAGATACGCAGTATTTT; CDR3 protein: CASSQVAGLSTDTQYF